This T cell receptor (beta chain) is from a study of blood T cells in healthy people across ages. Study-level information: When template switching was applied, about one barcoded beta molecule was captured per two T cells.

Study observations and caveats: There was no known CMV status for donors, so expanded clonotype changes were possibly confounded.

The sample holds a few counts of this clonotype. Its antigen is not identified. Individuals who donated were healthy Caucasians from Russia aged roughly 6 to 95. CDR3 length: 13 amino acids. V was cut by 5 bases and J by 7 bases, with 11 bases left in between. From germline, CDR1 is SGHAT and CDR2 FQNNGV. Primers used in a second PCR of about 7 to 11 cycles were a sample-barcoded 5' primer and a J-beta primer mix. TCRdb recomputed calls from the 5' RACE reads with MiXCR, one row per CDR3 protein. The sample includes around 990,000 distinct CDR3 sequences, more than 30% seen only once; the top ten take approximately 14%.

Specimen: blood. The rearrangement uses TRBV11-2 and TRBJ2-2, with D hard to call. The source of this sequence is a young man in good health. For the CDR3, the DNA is TGTGCCAGCAGCAAGGGTTCCTTCGGGGAGCTGTTTTTT. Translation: CASSKGSFGELFF.